The 20 T cell receptor beta chains below come from one sample, sequenced in a study of early T cells in non-severe SARS-CoV-2 infection. One entry per CDR3 protein, called by TCRdb with MiXCR from the 5' RACE reads. Among some 98,000 distinct CDR3 sequences listed, approximately 17% were seen once. Sequencing was done on a sample of whole blood. Receptors originate from an adult who was a healthcare worker with PCR-confirmed SARS-CoV-2 infection or an uninfected control (not recorded which).

The chain carries TRBV24-1 and TRBJ2-6; possibly TRBD2 for D (5 bases). Per germline, CDR1 KGHDR and CDR2 SFDVKD. There are 17 residues in the CDR3. Trimming removed 4 bases at V and 1 base at J, with 13 bases between. CDR3 protein: CATSDSPRRSGANVLTF. CDR3 nucleotide sequence: TGTGCCACCAGTGACTCTCCTAGGAGGTCTGGGGCCAACGTCCTGACTTTC.

This clonotype has a handful of counts. This CDR3 is CAPRGQGVLRGTGELFF. The CDR3, as DNA: TGTGCCCCGCGGGGCCAGGGGGTTCTCAGGGGCACCGGGGAGCTGTTTTTT. This sequence joins TRBV12-3 or TRBV12-4 and TRBJ2-2; tentative D call: TRBD1 (7 bases). The CDR3 totals 17 residues. The V and J ends lost 11 bases and 4 bases respectively, with 26 bases between them.

The chain uses TRBV3-1 and TRBJ2-1; TRBD2 aligns across 8 bases. CDR1 is LGHDT, CDR2 YNNKEL, per germline (reference sequence). The CDR3 runs 15 residues. V was pared by 2 bases and J by 8 bases, with 8 bases of the junction left unmatched. CDR3 loop: CASSQITSGGHEQFF. The CDR3 DNA sequence: TGTGCCAGCAGCCAAATCACCAGCGGGGGCCATGAGCAGTTCTTC.

This clonotype was recorded many times. The V call is TRBV5-6, the J call TRBJ1-3, with D perhaps TRBD1 (5 bases). The CDR3 sequence is 14 residues long. V lost 7 bases and J 6 bases, leaving 17 bases between the germline ends. Germline V gives CDR1 SGHDT, CDR2 YYEEEE. This CDR3 is CASQHRPGENTIYF. The CDR3 bases are TGTGCCAGCCAACACCGGCCGGGGGAAAACACCATATATTTT. The whole variable domain, remainder taken from reference TRBV5-6 and TRBJ1-3, is DAGVTQSPTHLIKTRGQQVTLRCSPKSGHDTVSWYQQALGQGPQFIFQYYEEEERQRGNFPDRFSGHQFPNYSSELNVNALLLGDSALYLCASQHRPGENTIYFGEGSWLTVV.

This clonotype turned up a few times. At one boundary the junction diverges from the germline segment, which might be a read error. The chain recombines TRBV15 with TRBJ2-3; tentatively, D is TRBD1 or TRBD2 (5 bases each). This CDR3 region has 14 residues. Germline assignment: CDR1 LNHNV and CDR2 YYDKDF (reference sequence). In DNA, the CDR3 is TGTGCCACCAGCAGACGATCCCAGGGAGATGCGCAGTATTTT. Its protein is CATSRRSQGDAQYF.

As for this clonotype: Germline is not matched at one junction end, which may reflect a read error. The chain carries TRBV29-1 and TRBJ1-2, with D unresolved. CDR3 length: 11 amino acids. Germline V lookup: CDR1 SQVTM, CDR2 ANQGSEA. The CDR3 DNA follows: TGCAGCGTTGAAGCCCGGAGGAGCCTCGCCTTC. Its protein product is CSVEARRSLAF.

The chain uses TRBV6-5 and TRBJ1-2, with D perhaps matching TRBD1 (5 bases). Germline V gene data show CDR1 as MNHEY and CDR2 as SVGAGI. V dropped 6 bases and J dropped 7 bases, with 21 bases sitting between them. This CDR3 has 15 residues. The CDR3 nucleotides are TGTGCCAGCAGCCCTGGTGGGGGGGGACCCATTGGCTACACCTTC. As protein: CASSPGGGGPIGYTF.

The V gene is TRBV6-2 or TRBV6-3, the J gene TRBJ1-1; no firm D call. Trimming stripped 10 bases from V and 6 bases from J, with 15 bases between. This CDR3 has 12 residues. Germline CDR1 is MNHEY and CDR2 is SVGEGT. CDR3 amino acids: CATNRGRAEAFF. CDR3 DNA sequence: TGTGCCACCAATCGTGGGAGGGCTGAAGCTTTCTTT.

This clonotype was seen many times. A much larger clone is a single base away; this may be a read error. The V and J genes are TRBV7-2 and TRBJ2-2; 12 positions match TRBD2. CDR1 is SGHTA and CDR2 is FQGNSA in the germline V gene. The CDR3 contains 16 residues. The trim removed 6 bases at V and 10 bases at J, leaving 12 bases unmatched. This chain's CDR3 is CASRPASTSGSEELFF. The CDR3 DNA is TGTGCCAGCAGACCAGCATCGACTAGCGGGAGCGAGGAGCTGTTTTTT.

This clonotype turned up a few times. This chain connects TRBV12-3 or TRBV12-4 to TRBJ2-3; D remains ambiguous. Trimming stripped 1 base from V and 1 base from J, with 9 bases between. The CDR3 totals 15 residues. CDR3 protein: CASSLVATGTDTQYF. The CDR3 DNA reads TGTGCCAGCAGTTTAGTGGCCACTGGCACAGATACGCAGTATTTT.

The chain has TRBV4-3 and TRBJ2-7; 7 bases align to TRBD2. The CDR3 covers 16 residues. Germline trimming cut 0 bases from V and 0 bases from J; bases unmatched to any gene: 5. CDR1 is LGHNA and CDR2 is YSLEER in the germline V gene. CDR3 coding DNA: TGCGCCAGCAGCCAAGATGGGGGGGGAGGCTCCTACGAGCAGTACTTC. It encodes CASSQDGGGGSYEQYF.

This clonotype was detected ten times or more. The chain has TRBV11-2 and TRBJ2-1; D unresolved. The CDR3 extends over 15 amino acids. V was trimmed by 0 bases and J by 1 base, leaving 7 bases between them. In germline, CDR1 is SGHAT, CDR2 FQNNGV. The CDR3 loop is CASSLEATSYNEQFF. The DNA for the CDR3 is TGTGCCAGCAGCTTAGAGGCAACATCCTACAATGAGCAGTTCTTC. Full variable domain (missing parts from reference TRBV11-2 and TRBJ2-1): EAGVAQSPRYKIIEKRQSVAFWCNPISGHATLYWYQQILGQGPKLLIQFQNNGVVDDSQLPKDRFSAERLKGVDSTLKIQPAKLEDSAVYLCASSLEATSYNEQFFGPGTRLTVL.

This clonotype has a handful of counts. The CDR3 spells CASSMPSRENQPQHF. The DNA for the CDR3 is TGTGCCAGCAGTATGCCCTCGCGGGAAAACCAGCCCCAGCATTTT. This rearrangement joins TRBV28 to TRBJ1-5, with no clear D. Germline CDR1 is MDHEN and CDR2 is SYDVKM. Trimming removed 5 bases from V and 7 bases from J, with 18 bases in between. The CDR3 has 15 amino acids.

The table lists this clonotype with many counts. The genes are TRBV10-3 and TRBJ2-5; possibly TRBD1 for D (5 bases). CDR3 size: 11 residues. Germline V gene sequence: CDR1 ENHRY, CDR2 SYGVKD. V was clipped by 7 bases and J by 2 bases, with 5 bases between them. This CDR3 reads CAIKGQETQYF. The CDR3 bases are TGTGCCATCAAGGGGCAAGAGACCCAGTACTTC.

V usage is TRBV30 and J usage is TRBJ1-2; 7 nucleotides match TRBD1. Germline trimming cut 1 base from V and 3 bases from J; bases unmatched to any gene: 2. The CDR3 totals 13 residues. Germline CDR1 and CDR2: GTSNPN and SVGIG (reference sequence). Here the CDR3 DNA reads TGTGCCTGGAGTGAAGGGACAGACTATGGCTACACCTTC. This sequence encodes CAWSEGTDYGYTF.

This clonotype showed up just a few times. This chain links TRBV7-2 with TRBJ2-3; no clear D gene. Per the germline V gene, CDR1 is SGHTA and CDR2 is FQGNSA. This CDR3 has 18 amino acids. V dropped 4 bases and J dropped 0 bases, with 20 bases sitting between them. The DNA for the CDR3 is TGTGCCAGCAGCTCAACCCTGGGGATGAACCGTAGCACAGATACGCAGTATTTT. It translates to CASSSTLGMNRSTDTQYF. Full variable domain (outside the CDR3, taken from reference TRBV7-2 and TRBJ2-3): GAGVSQSPSNKVTEKGKDVELRCDPISGHTALYWYRQSLGQGLEFLIYFQGNSAPDKSGLPSDRFSAERTGGSVSTLTIQRTQQEDSAVYLCASSSTLGMNRSTDTQYFGPGTRLTVL.

This clonotype was found many times. V gene TRBV13 combines with J gene TRBJ2-3; 8 bases agree with TRBD2. The CDR3 length is 16 residues. J was trimmed by 6 bases and V by 5 bases; bases with no gene match: 13. CDR1 and CDR2 (germline): PRHDT, FYEKMQ (reference sequence). The CDR3 DNA reads TGTGCCAGCAGCGAGTCGATGGGCGGGGGGCAGGATACGCAGTATTTT. It encodes CASSESMGGGQDTQYF.

This clonotype was observed a handful of times. This chain connects TRBV18 to TRBJ1-2; D gene ambiguous. The CDR3 runs 17 residues. Germline V gene data show CDR1 as KGHSH and CDR2 as LQKENI. Deletions cut 4 bases from V and 4 bases from J, with 22 bases between. The CDR3 loop reads CASSQQDREHGFYGYTF. CDR3 sequence (DNA): TGTGCCAGCTCACAACAAGATCGGGAGCACGGGTTCTATGGCTACACCTTC.

This clonotype was counted between two and nine times. The chain uses TRBV13 and TRBJ1-2; a possible D gene is TRBD1 (5 bases). The CDR3 is 17 amino acids. CDR1 PRHDT and CDR2 FYEKMQ come from the germline V gene (reference sequence). V lost 4 bases to trimming and J lost 2 bases, with 20 bases between them. CDR3: CASSSPLNRSLNYGYTF. The CDR3 DNA reads as TGTGCCAGCAGCTCGCCCCTTAACAGGTCCCTGAACTATGGCTACACCTTC.

This clonotype was seen more than once but under ten times. J is TRBJ2-5 and V is TRBV7-9, with 7 bases that match TRBD1. J lost 4 bases, V lost 4 bases, and 3 bases had no gene match. This CDR3 is 13 amino acids long. Germline-derived CDR1 and CDR2 are SEHNR and FQNEAQ (reference sequence). CDR3 in DNA: TGTGCCAGCAGCTCGACAGGGTCAGAGACCCAGTACTTC. Its protein is CASSSTGSETQYF. The full variable domain, its missing parts supplied by reference TRBV7-9 and TRBJ2-5, is DTGVSQNPRHKITKRGQNVTFRCDPISEHNRLYWYRQTLGQGPEFLTYFQNEAQLEKSRLLSDRFSAERPKGSFSTLEIQRTEQGDSAMYLCASSSTGSETQYFGPGTRLLVL.